Following are 20 T cell receptor beta chains from one sample sequenced in a study of T cell repertoires and HLA-DP antigens. The table came from immunoSEQ multiplex PCR; TCRdb's copy has only in-frame clones and leaves some out. The sample yields about 73,000 clones, around three quarters seen once. No antigen has been identified for these receptors. Material: CD4+ T cells from PBMCs. Every receptor here comes from a man between 60 and 70 years old in good health and CMV-seronegative.

This clone was detected only once. The chain recombines TRBV30 with TRBJ2-7; 9 bases align to TRBD1. Germline lookup yields CDR1 GTSNPN and CDR2 SVGIG (reference sequence). Trimming took 0 bases from V and 2 from J; bases not matched to a gene: 5. This CDR3 contains 15 residues. For the CDR3, the DNA is TGTGCCTGGAGTGTATATAACAGGGGGCCCTACGAGCAGTACTTC. Protein sequence: CAWSVYNRGPYEQYF.

This sequence joins TRBV27 and TRBJ1-5; D unclear. CDR3 length: 15 amino acids. Per the germline V gene, CDR1 is MNHEY and CDR2 is SMNVEV (reference sequence). Deletions cut 1 base from V and 4 bases from J, with 11 bases between. The CDR3 reads CASSLLPGLNQPQHF. CDR3 sequence (DNA): TGTGCCAGCAGTTTATTACCCGGGTTGAATCAGCCCCAGCATTTT.

This clone has just a few counts. The chain uses TRBV6-6 and TRBJ2-7, with 7 positions matching TRBD1. The length of the CDR3 is 13 residues. The V gene's germline CDR1 is MNHNY and CDR2 SVGAGI (reference sequence). With V trimmed by 4 bases and J by 3 bases, 3 bases remained unmatched. CDR3 residues: CASSLAGGYEQYF. CDR3 coding DNA: TGTGCCAGCAGTTTGGCAGGGGGCTACGAGCAGTACTTC.

This clone was seen more than once but under ten times. The chain couples TRBV9 to TRBJ2-2; D remains ambiguous. The CDR3 has 14 amino acids. V lost 2 bases, J lost 4 bases, and 9 bases lay in between. Germline CDR1 reads SGDLS; CDR2 reads YYNGEE. In nucleotides, the CDR3 is TGTGCCAGCAGCGTTAGATGGGGCACCGGGGAGCTGTTTTTT. This sequence encodes CASSVRWGTGELFF.

This sequence joins TRBV5-4 and TRBJ2-3; 7 bases match TRBD2. Germline CDR1 and CDR2: SGHNT and YYREEE (reference sequence). The V and J ends lost 3 bases and 5 bases, in that order; junction bases with no gene match: 6. CDR3 length equals 14 residues. CDR3 in amino acids: CASSSGTIRDTQYF. In DNA, the CDR3 is TGTGCCAGCAGCTCGGGGACTATCAGAGATACGCAGTATTTT.

This sequence joins TRBV5-4 and TRBJ2-2; D is undetermined. Germline lookup yields CDR1 SGHNT and CDR2 YYREEE (reference sequence). This CDR3 is built from 15 residues. Trimming removed 4 bases from V and 1 base from J, with 11 bases in between. Here the CDR3 reads CASSLQRGNTGELFF. The CDR3, as DNA: TGTGCCAGCAGCCTTCAGAGAGGGAACACCGGGGAGCTGTTTTTT.

The chain combines TRBV5-4 with TRBJ1-1; no firm D call. Germline CDR1 and CDR2: SGHNT and YYREEE (reference sequence). This CDR3 is 14 amino acids long. Trimming took 2 bases from V and 1 from J, leaving 9 bases between them. CDR3 protein: CASSFQYRNTEAFF. The CDR3 DNA sequence: TGTGCCAGCAGCTTCCAATATCGGAACACTGAAGCTTTCTTT.

The chain carries TRBV6-1 and TRBJ1-6, with 7 bases lining up with TRBD1. From germline, CDR1 is MNHNS and CDR2 SASEGT. The CDR3 runs 14 residues. Germline trimming cut 6 bases from V and 9 bases from J; bases unmatched to any gene: 8. CDR3 loop: CASSPTGEASPLHF. The CDR3 nucleotides read TGTGCCAGCAGCCCTACAGGGGAGGCTTCACCCCTCCACTTT.

The V call is TRBV25-1, the J call TRBJ2-1, with 10 bases aligning to TRBD2. Germline values: CDR1 MGHDK, CDR2 SYGVNS. Trimming removed 1 base from V and 8 bases from J; junction bases left unmatched: 14. The CDR3 runs to 18 residues. The CDR3 region has the DNA TGTGCCAGCAGTGAATTCGGCAGCGGGAGGGCCAAGGAGGATGAGCAGTTCTTC. The encoded protein is CASSEFGSGRAKEDEQFF.

This chain connects TRBV10-3 to TRBJ1-3; no reliable D call. Trimming left V 7 bases short and J 0 bases short, with 13 bases between. Germline loops: CDR1 ENHRY, CDR2 SYGVKD. This CDR3 spans 15 amino acids. CDR3 in amino acids: CAITDLLSSGNTIYF. DNA of the CDR3: TGTGCCATCACGGACCTTTTGAGCTCTGGAAACACCATATATTTT.

The chain recombines TRBV19 with TRBJ2-2; D possibly corresponds to TRBD1 (6 bases). Germline V gene data show CDR1 as LNHDA and CDR2 as SQIVND (reference sequence). Trimming removed 4 bases at V and 6 bases at J, with 15 bases between. The CDR3 length is 15 residues. In nucleotides, the CDR3 is TGTGCCAGTAGTAGGGGTACAGGGTGGCCCGGGGAGCTGTTTTTT. Amino acid sequence: CASSRGTGWPGELFF.

The V gene is TRBV5-4, the J gene TRBJ2-3; TRBD2 agrees at 13 bases. Per germline, CDR1 SGHNT and CDR2 YYREEE (reference sequence). With V trimmed by 3 bases and J by 0 bases, 7 bases remained unmatched. CDR3 size: 18 residues. The DNA of the CDR3 is TGTGCCAGCAGCTCCGGACTAGCGGGGGCATTAAGCACAGATACGCAGTATTTT. Amino acid sequence: CASSSGLAGALSTDTQYF.

The V and J genes are TRBV5-1 and TRBJ1-4, with D uncertain. The CDR3 is 13 amino acids. CDR1 and CDR2 from the germline V gene are SGHRS and YFSETQ. V was cut by 4 bases and J by 5 bases, with 9 bases left in between. As DNA, the CDR3 is TGCGCCAGCAGCGTGGGAACGAATGAAAAACTGTTTTTT. As protein: CASSVGTNEKLFF.

The chain combines TRBV19 with TRBJ2-3; 7 nucleotides agree with TRBD2. The germline CDR1 and CDR2 sequences are LNHDA and SQIVND (reference sequence). After removal of 3 bases from V and 2 bases from J, the junction contained 5 bases not matched to a gene. This CDR3 comprises 15 residues. This CDR3 is CASSIGGSPTDTQYF. The CDR3 coding sequence is TGTGCCAGTAGTATTGGCGGGAGCCCCACAGATACGCAGTATTTT.

The chain uses TRBV19 and TRBJ1-1; 7 bases align to TRBD1. In germline, CDR1 is LNHDA, CDR2 SQIVND (reference sequence). This CDR3 region has 14 residues. The trim removed 6 bases at V and 1 base at J, leaving 5 bases unmatched. This CDR3 is CASRTGQTNTEAFF. DNA for the CDR3: TGTGCCAGTAGAACGGGACAGACGAACACTGAAGCTTTCTTT. The whole variable domain, remainder taken from reference TRBV19 and TRBJ1-1, is DGGITQSPKYLFRKEGQNVTLSCEQNLNHDAMYWYRQDPGQGLRLIYYSQIVNDFQKGDIAEGYSVSREKKESFPLTVTSAQKNPTAFYLCASRTGQTNTEAFFGQGTRLTVV.

This clone was detected a few times. This chain uses TRBV2 with TRBJ1-6; D is possibly TRBD1 (5 bases). The CDR3 loop spans 16 amino acids. CDR1 is SNHLY, CDR2 FYNNEI, per germline. Trimming stripped 7 bases from V and 3 bases from J, with 16 bases between. The CDR3 nucleotides read TGTGCCAGCACGTGGAGGGGCGCGGTCTATAATTCACCCCTCCACTTT. It encodes CASTWRGAVYNSPLHF. Filled out from reference TRBV2 and TRBJ1-6, the complete variable domain reads EPEVTQTPSHQVTQMGQEVILRCVPISNHLYFYWYRQILGQKVEFLVSFYNNEISEKSEIFDDQFSVERPDGSNFTLKIRSTKLEDSAMYFCASTWRGAVYNSPLHFGNGTRLTVT.

This chain uses TRBV11-2 with TRBJ2-7; D unresolved. V lost 4 bases to trimming and J lost 0 bases, with 10 bases between them. This CDR3 is built from 14 residues. CDR1 SGHAT and CDR2 FQNNGV come from the germline V gene. The CDR3, as DNA: TGTGCCAGCAGCTCCCCCCGAGGCTCCTACGAGCAGTACTTC. Its protein is CASSSPRGSYEQYF.

There are a few counts of this clone. This same CDR3 is encoded by further DNA sequences in the sample. The chain combines TRBV9 with TRBJ1-4, with 8 nucleotides matching TRBD1. V lost 4 bases and J lost 7; bases outside the gene matches: 9. Germline V gene lookup returns CDR1 SGDLS and CDR2 YYNGEE. The CDR3 contains 15 residues. DNA of the CDR3: TGTGCCAGCAGCCCCGCAGGGGGCCGGGTTGAAAAACTGTTTTTT. The encoded protein is CASSPAGGRVEKLFF.

The chain links TRBV7-2 to TRBJ2-5; 9 nucleotides agree with TRBD1. V was clipped by 4 bases and J by 5 bases; unmatched bases: 14. The CDR3 covers 17 residues. Germline V CDR1 and CDR2: SGHTA, FQGNSA. This chain's CDR3 is CASSSLGAQGAGETQYF. CDR3 in DNA: TGTGCCAGCAGCTCCCTAGGGGCACAGGGGGCCGGCGAGACCCAGTACTTC.

CDR3 protein: CASSFLGAPLSGEQFF. CDR3 sequence (DNA): TGTGCCAGCAGCTTCTTAGGGGCGCCCTTGTCGGGTGAGCAGTTCTTC. J is TRBJ2-1 and V is TRBV5-6, with D possibly matching TRBD1 (5 bases). Trimming shortened V by 2 bases and J by 9 bases, and 21 bases separated the two germline ends. This CDR3 is 16 amino acids long. CDR1 is SGHDT and CDR2 is YYEEEE in the germline V gene.